A single sample gave rise to the 10 T cell receptor beta chains below, sequenced in a study of cytomegalovirus exposure and HLA in healthy donors. This PCR relied on a set of 60 Vbeta primers and 13 Jbeta primers. Only in-frame clones appear in the TCRdb table, and some are missing; sequencing was by immunoSEQ multiplex PCR. The sample contains 100,000 to 150,000 clones, 65% to 80% of which appear only once. The sequencing input was PBMCs. The receptors derive from a woman aged 40 to 49 in good health and CMV-seronegative.

For the CDR3, the DNA is TGTGCCAGCAGCCAGGCCGGGGACTGGCAGTATTTT. It yields the protein CASSQAGDWQYF. The rearrangement uses TRBV14 and TRBJ2-3, with D possibly being TRBD2 (6 bases). Germline assignment: CDR1 SGHDN and CDR2 FVKESK. V lost 3 bases and J lost 11, with 12 bases in between. The CDR3 has 12 amino acids.

The gene calls are TRBV28 and TRBJ1-2; D is ambiguous. V was pared by 2 bases and J by 4 bases, with 8 bases between. Germline CDR1 and CDR2: MDHEN and SYDVKM. The CDR3 spans 13 residues. The CDR3 nucleotides read TGTGCCAGCAGTTTACGGGGAGGCTATGGCTACACCTTC. Protein product: CASSLRGGYGYTF.

V and J are TRBV4-1 and TRBJ1-2; the D gene is possibly TRBD1 (5 bases). CDR1 MGHRA and CDR2 YSYEKL come from the germline V gene. This CDR3 has 14 amino acids. Trimming took 0 bases from V and 2 from J, leaving 7 bases between them. This chain's CDR3 is CASSQDRTNYGYTF. The DNA of the CDR3 is TGCGCCAGCAGCCAAGATAGGACAAACTATGGCTACACCTTC.

The chain carries TRBV9 and TRBJ2-1; 7 bases line up with TRBD1. CDR3 length: 13 amino acids. With V trimmed by 4 bases and J by 6 bases, 4 bases remained unmatched. CDR1 and CDR2 from the germline V gene are SGDLS and YYNGEE. As DNA, the CDR3 is TGTGCCAGCAGCCTGGGACAGCTCAATGAGCAGTTCTTC. It translates to CASSLGQLNEQFF.

In this sample, this clone turned up a few times. The CDR3 DNA is TGCGCCAGCAGCTTGGATAGCGGCACAGATACGCAGTATTTT. Encoded protein: CASSLDSGTDTQYF. The chain joins TRBV5-1 to TRBJ2-3; possibly TRBD2 for D (5 bases). This CDR3 comprises 14 residues. Germline V gives CDR1 SGHRS, CDR2 YFSETQ. Trimming pared 0 bases from V and 1 base from J, leaving 6 bases between.

The chain uses TRBV2 and TRBJ1-2, with D possibly TRBD1 on 5 matching bases. CDR3 length: 13 amino acids. With 8 bases removed from V and 6 bases from J, the gap between germline ends came to 16 bases. Germline V gene data show CDR1 as SNHLY and CDR2 as FYNNEI. CDR3 protein: CASLSLGGDGYTF. The CDR3 coding sequence is TGTGCCAGCCTTTCCCTGGGGGGTGATGGCTACACCTTC.

The rearrangement uses TRBV27 and TRBJ2-7, with D possibly matching TRBD2 (6 bases). The CDR3 loop spans 16 amino acids. V lost 8 bases to trimming and J lost 2 bases, with 22 bases between them. Germline V gene lookup returns CDR1 MNHEY and CDR2 SMNVEV (reference sequence). The CDR3 sequence: CASRPGPSWEAYEQYF. The CDR3 DNA sequence: TGTGCCAGCCGCCCCGGGCCTTCATGGGAGGCCTACGAGCAGTACTTC.

The rearrangement uses TRBV7-9 and TRBJ2-3; 8 bases align to TRBD2. The V gene end was trimmed by 4 bases and the J gene end by 3 bases; junction bases not matched to a gene: 12. The CDR3 spans 17 residues. CDR1 is SEHNR, CDR2 FQNEAQ, per germline (reference sequence). The chain's CDR3 is CASSSRGGTSNTDTQYF. CDR3 nucleotide sequence: TGTGCCAGCAGCTCAAGGGGTGGGACTAGTAATACAGATACGCAGTATTTT.

V is TRBV18 and J is TRBJ1-4; possible D gene TRBD1, 6 bases. The CDR3 consists of 14 residues. V was cut by 3 bases and J by 13 bases, with 18 bases left in between. Per the germline V gene, CDR1 is KGHSH and CDR2 is LQKENI. The CDR3 DNA reads TGTGCCAGCTCACCGAGTCTACAGGGACCCTTACTGTTTTTT. Translation: CASSPSLQGPLLFF.

This chain connects TRBV28 to TRBJ2-1, with 10 bases matching TRBD2. The CDR3 length is 18 residues. V lost 5 bases to trimming and J lost 0 bases; unmatched junction nucleotides: 10. The germline gives CDR1 MDHEN, CDR2 SYDVKM. DNA for the CDR3: TGTGCCAGCAGTACTTTCAGGACTAGCGGCGGCTCCTACAATGAGCAGTTCTTC. Translating it yields CASSTFRTSGGSYNEQFF.